This T cell receptor (beta chain) was obtained from a study of somatic mutations in cytotoxic T cells in rheumatoid arthritis. To note about this clone: Its specificity is unknown.

Generated by immunoSEQ multiplex PCR, the TCRdb table keeps only in-frame clones and is missing some. The sample carries about 9,600 clones, around four fifths recorded once. General study results and limits: Patients with a largest CD8+ clone exceeding 20% of CD8+ cells numbered 8 of 65. Unidentified antigens were the targets of the expanded CD8+ clones.

The TCR comes from an adult with rheumatoid arthritis. Sequenced input: CD8+ T cells sorted from blood.

The DNA for the CDR3 is TGCGCCAGCAGCTTGGATCCGAGGGGAACAGATACGCAGTATTTT. It translates to CASSLDPRGTDTQYF. V usage is TRBV5-1 and J usage is TRBJ2-3; the D call may be TRBD1 or TRBD2 (5 bases each). Deletions cut 0 bases from V and 3 bases from J, with 11 bases between. Germline V gene data show CDR1 as SGHRS and CDR2 as YFSETQ. CDR3 length: 15 residues.